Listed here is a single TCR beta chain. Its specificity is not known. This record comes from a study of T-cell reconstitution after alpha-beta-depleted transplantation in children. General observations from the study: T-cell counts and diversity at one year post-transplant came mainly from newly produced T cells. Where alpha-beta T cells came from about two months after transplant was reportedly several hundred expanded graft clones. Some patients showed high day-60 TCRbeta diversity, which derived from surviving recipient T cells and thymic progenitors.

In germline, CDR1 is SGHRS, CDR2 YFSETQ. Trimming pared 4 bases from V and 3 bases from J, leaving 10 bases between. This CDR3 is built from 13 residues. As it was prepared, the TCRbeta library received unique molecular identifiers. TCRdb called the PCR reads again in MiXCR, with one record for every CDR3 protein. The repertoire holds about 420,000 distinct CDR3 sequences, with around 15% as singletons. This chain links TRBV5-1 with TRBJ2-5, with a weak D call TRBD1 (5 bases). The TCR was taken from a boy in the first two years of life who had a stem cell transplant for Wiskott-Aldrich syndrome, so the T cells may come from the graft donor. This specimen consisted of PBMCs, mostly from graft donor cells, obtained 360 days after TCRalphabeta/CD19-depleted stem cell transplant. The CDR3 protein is CASSKGAEETQYF. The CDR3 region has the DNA TGCGCCAGCAGCAAAGGGGCGGAAGAGACCCAGTACTTC.